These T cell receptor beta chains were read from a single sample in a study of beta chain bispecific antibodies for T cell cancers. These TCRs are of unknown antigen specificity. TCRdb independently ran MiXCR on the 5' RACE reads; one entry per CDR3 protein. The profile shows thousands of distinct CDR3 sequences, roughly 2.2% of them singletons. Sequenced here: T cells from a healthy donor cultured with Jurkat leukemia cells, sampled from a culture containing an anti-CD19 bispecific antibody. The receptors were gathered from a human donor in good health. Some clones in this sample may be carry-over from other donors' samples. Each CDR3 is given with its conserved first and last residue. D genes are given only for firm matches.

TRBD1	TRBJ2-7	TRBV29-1	CSVATGVSYEQYF
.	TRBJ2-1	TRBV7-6	CASSPEGQSSYNEQFF
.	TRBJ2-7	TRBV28	CASKNQETSYEQYF
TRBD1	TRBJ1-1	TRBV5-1	CASSFGQGGTEAFF
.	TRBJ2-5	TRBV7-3	CASSEAGGQETQYF
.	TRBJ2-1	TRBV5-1	CASSLESPLAIYNEQFF
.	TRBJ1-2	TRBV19	CASSILGGGYTF
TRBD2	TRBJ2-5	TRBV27	CASSLAGGAGETQYF
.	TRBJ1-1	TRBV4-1	CASSQDWESTEAFF
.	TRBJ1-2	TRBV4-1	CASSEQTSTNYGYTF
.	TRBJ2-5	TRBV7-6	CASRLGGGLQETQYF
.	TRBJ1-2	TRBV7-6	CASSPTRDGNYGYTF
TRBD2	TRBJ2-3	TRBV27	CASSLSGLAGSTDTQYF
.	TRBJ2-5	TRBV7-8	CASSRGGGTQETQYF
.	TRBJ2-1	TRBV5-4	CASSRRDDSYNEQFF
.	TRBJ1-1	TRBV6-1	CASPRTLGNTEAFF
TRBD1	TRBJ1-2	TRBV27	CASSSGQGVISDGYTF
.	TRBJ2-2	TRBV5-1	CASSLGPDKGTGELFF
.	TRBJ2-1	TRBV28	CASRTTGDGLSAYNEQFF
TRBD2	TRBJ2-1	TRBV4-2	CASSQLSSGGASGEQFF
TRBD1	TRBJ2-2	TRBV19	CASRTGTGYTGELFF
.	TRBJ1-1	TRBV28	CASSLSENTEAFF
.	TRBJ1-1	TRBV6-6	CASRRGTANTEAFF
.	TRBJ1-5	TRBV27	CASSFGYNQPQHF
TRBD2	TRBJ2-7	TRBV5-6	CASSLFVLAELYEQYF
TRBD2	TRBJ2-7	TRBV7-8	CASSSHRAGVYF
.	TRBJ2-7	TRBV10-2	CASSEFGRGSYEQYF
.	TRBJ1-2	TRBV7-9	CASSGRASEGYTF
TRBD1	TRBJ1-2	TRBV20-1	CSARDRGVNGYTF
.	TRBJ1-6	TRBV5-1	CASSLMGPNDYNSPLHF
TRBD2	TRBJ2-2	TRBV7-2	CASSPSGGIGELFF
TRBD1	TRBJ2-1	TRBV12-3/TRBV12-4	CASSHGTGGLGEQFF
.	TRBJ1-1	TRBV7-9	CASSPQDSFMNTEAFF
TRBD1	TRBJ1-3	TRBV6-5	CASRDQSSGGFSGNTIYF
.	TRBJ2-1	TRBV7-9	CASGRTTVDEQFF
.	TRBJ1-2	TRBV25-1	CASSELADTYGYTF
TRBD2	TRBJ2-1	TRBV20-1	CSALGLAGSNEQFF
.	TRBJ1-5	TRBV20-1	CSARGAAGANQPQHF
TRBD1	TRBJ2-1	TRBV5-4	CATRRTGVYNEQFF
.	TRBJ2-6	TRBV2	CASSPGGPGANVLTF
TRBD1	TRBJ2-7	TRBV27	CATRWTGTYEQYF
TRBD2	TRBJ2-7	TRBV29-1	CSVFDPGAAGGVEQYF
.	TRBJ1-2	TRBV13	CASSLGYRGANYGYTF
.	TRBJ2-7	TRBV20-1	CSASVREQYF